The 16 T cell receptor beta chains presented below share a single source sample, sequenced in a study of T-cell reconstitution after alpha-beta-depleted transplantation in children. It was with unique molecular identifiers that the TCRbeta library was prepared. TCRdb analysed the PCR reads with MiXCR anew, one entry per CDR3 protein. The data hold 400,000 to 500,000 distinct CDR3 sequences, with approximately 11% observed a single time. The sequencing here drew on PBMCs from the stem cell graft donor, taken from the stem cell graft. These TCRs come from a human donor who donated a stem cell graft to a child with acute myeloid leukemia.

This clonotype occurred many times. The rearrangement links TRBV20-1 to TRBJ2-1, with 11 bases fitting TRBD1. The CDR3 sequence is 14 residues long. Trimming cost V 6 bases and J 10 bases; bases outside gene matches: 11. CDR1 is DFQATT and CDR2 is SNEGSKA in the germline V gene (reference sequence). The CDR3 nucleotides read TGCAGTGCCCCCCGGGACAGGGGGTTCGGGGAGCAGTTCTTC. This translates into CSAPRDRGFGEQFF.

The rearrangement uses TRBV11-2 and TRBJ2-7; tentative D call: TRBD1 (6 bases). Germline CDR1 is SGHAT and CDR2 is FQNNGV. This CDR3 contains 12 residues. V lost 1 base to trimming and J lost 12 bases, with 13 bases between them. The CDR3 reads CASSLGPGERYV. The DNA for the CDR3 is TGTGCCAGCAGCTTAGGGCCAGGGGAGAGGTACGTC.

The sample holds many counts of this clonotype. The rearrangement joins TRBV4-1 to TRBJ1-6, with D possibly being TRBD1 (6 bases). Germline V CDR1 and CDR2: MGHRA, YSYEKL. Trimming took 1 base from V and 5 from J, leaving 15 bases between them. CDR3 length: 17 amino acids. The DNA for the CDR3 is TGCGCCAGCAGCCAAGTTTATGGACAGTTGCATAATTCACCCCTCCACTTT. Amino acids: CASSQVYGQLHNSPLHF.

This rearrangement joins TRBV7-2 to TRBJ2-3, with 7 bases aligning to TRBD2. Germline lookup yields CDR1 SGHTA and CDR2 FQGNSA. V shed 2 bases, J shed 0 bases, and the junction held 5 bases outside the gene matches. This CDR3 has 16 amino acids. The CDR3 sequence: CASSLRPRGSTDTQYF. CDR3 nucleotides: TGTGCCAGCAGCTTACGGCCGCGGGGGAGCACAGATACGCAGTATTTT.

This clonotype appeared a few times. V usage is TRBV20-1 and J usage is TRBJ2-1, with 10 bases fitting TRBD2. After removal of 0 bases from V and 6 bases from J, the junction contained 5 bases not matched to a gene. The CDR3 length is 15 residues. CDR1 and CDR2 from the germline V gene are DFQATT and SNEGSKA (reference sequence). Written as DNA, the CDR3 is TGCAGTGCTAGAGAGCTAGCGGGAGTAACCAATGAGCAGTTCTTC. This sequence encodes CSARELAGVTNEQFF.

This rearrangement joins TRBV20-1 to TRBJ2-7, with D perhaps matching TRBD1 (6 bases). With 2 bases removed from V and 5 bases from J, the gap between germline ends came to 13 bases. This CDR3 region has 13 residues. Germline assignment: CDR1 DFQATT and CDR2 SNEGSKA (reference sequence). The CDR3 bases are TGCAGTGCTAGAAATCCCAGGGGACACGAGCAGTACGTC. It translates to CSARNPRGHEQYV.

In its sample, this clonotype was seen a few times. The chain has TRBV7-2 and TRBJ1-4; a weak D match, TRBD1 (6 bases). Trimming cost V 2 bases and J 5 bases, with 12 bases left between them. The germline V gene encodes CDR1 SGHTA and CDR2 FQGNSA. The CDR3 extends over 15 amino acids. The CDR3 nucleotides read TGTGCCAGCAGCTTATTCCAGGGGACGAATGAAAAACTGTTTTTT. Translated, it gives CASSLFQGTNEKLFF.

The J gene is TRBJ2-3, the V gene TRBV4-1; D is unresolved. This CDR3 contains 13 residues. V dropped 3 bases and J dropped 5 bases, with 9 bases sitting between them. From germline, CDR1 is MGHRA and CDR2 YSYEKL. CDR3 in DNA: TGCGCCAGCAGCCAGCCTCCGGGAGATACGCAGTATTTT. Amino acid sequence: CASSQPPGDTQYF.

This clonotype occurred many times. This chain connects TRBV4-3 to TRBJ2-7; D not resolved. The germline V gene encodes CDR1 LGHNA and CDR2 YSLEER. Trimming stripped 1 base from V and 2 bases from J, with 12 bases between. This CDR3 has 15 amino acids. The CDR3 spells CASSQGGVPTYEQYF. The DNA for the CDR3 is TGCGCCAGCAGCCAAGGCGGAGTTCCAACCTACGAGCAGTACTTC.

This clonotype was counted only a few times. The genes are TRBV5-1 and TRBJ2-2; D gene unclear. V was trimmed by 2 bases and J by 6 bases, leaving 8 bases between them. The CDR3 has 13 residues. CDR1 SGHRS and CDR2 YFSETQ come from the germline V gene. CDR3 sequence (DNA): TGCGCCAGCAGCTTTGGGCCCCCCGGGGAGCTGTTTTTT. This codes for CASSFGPPGELFF.

In its sample, this clonotype was seen a few times. CDR3 sequence (DNA): TGTGCCAGCAGACGCAAAAGTGACTATGGCTACACCTTC. Translation: CASRRKSDYGYTF. The chain is built from TRBV27 and TRBJ1-2; no firm D call. Trimming cost V 6 bases and J 3 bases, with 11 bases left between them. Per germline, CDR1 MNHEY and CDR2 SMNVEV (reference sequence). The CDR3 length is 13 residues.

This clonotype was recorded a few times. The rearrangement joins TRBV21-1 to TRBJ2-5; the table gives TRBD2 as D, unverified against the DNA. TRBV21-1 is a pseudogene segment. This CDR3 contains 19 residues. CDR3 in DNA: TGTGCCAGCAGCAACGAAGAGGCTAGCTTTTGTTTTATTTGGGAGACCCAGTACTTC. Residues: CASSNEEASFCFIWETQYF.

CDR3 protein: CASQGAHQETQYF. For the CDR3, the DNA is TGTGCCAGCCAGGGGGCTCACCAAGAGACCCAGTACTTC. V is TRBV5-4 and J is TRBJ2-5; 8 bases are shared with TRBD1. The germline gives CDR1 SGHNT, CDR2 YYREEE (reference sequence). CDR3 length: 13 residues. The J segment lost 0 bases and the V segment lost 7 bases, leaving 2 bases of the junction unmatched. Filled out from reference TRBV5-4 and TRBJ2-5, the complete variable domain reads ETGVTQSPTHLIKTRGQQVTLRCSSQSGHNTVSWYQQALGQGPQFIFQYYREEENGRGNFPPRFSGLQFPNYSSELNVNALELDDSALYLCASQGAHQETQYFGPGTRLLVL.

This clonotype has ten or more counts. This rearrangement joins TRBV20-1 to TRBJ2-7, with 7 nucleotides matching TRBD2. J lost 7 bases, V lost 0 bases, and 9 bases had no gene match. CDR1 is DFQATT, CDR2 SNEGSKA, per germline (reference sequence). The CDR3 spans 14 residues. CDR3 sequence: CSARDSRGGGEQYF. The CDR3 region has the DNA TGCAGTGCTAGAGATAGTCGCGGGGGTGGAGAGCAGTACTTC.

This clonotype has more than one count but fewer than ten. The chain links TRBV12-3 or TRBV12-4 to TRBJ2-5; 8 bases are a match to TRBD2. The CDR3 contains 14 residues. V gave up 6 bases and J gave up 7 bases; unmatched junction bases: 10. In nucleotides, the CDR3 is TGTGCCAGCAGCCTCAGGGGACTAGAGCCGACCCAGTACTTC. It codes for CASSLRGLEPTQYF.

The V and J genes are TRBV28 and TRBJ1-4; 8 nucleotides agree with TRBD1. The CDR3 covers 14 residues. The germline V gene has CDR1 MDHEN and CDR2 SYDVKM. Germline trimming cut 6 bases from V and 7 bases from J; bases unmatched to any gene: 7. The CDR3 coding sequence is TGTGCCAGCAGGCAAGGGACAGGATTTGAAAAACTGTTTTTT. Translated: CASRQGTGFEKLFF.